The clone carrying this T cell receptor (beta chain) occurred many times. Antigen unknown. The data stem from a study of Graves' ophthalmopathy and Graves' hyperthyroidism. Study-wide results and caveats: This model predicted ophthalmopathy progression (sensitivity 65% to 71%, specificity 72% to 85%).

Amplification targeted the TCR beta CDR3 regions, with RNA transcripts as the source material. After a first-round RT-PCR with HTBI primers, a second-round multiplex PCR was run. A single record per CDR3 protein comes from TCRdb applying MiXCR to the multiplex PCR reads. The top ten clones hold around 6.9% of a sample with 680,000 or so distinct CDR3 sequences, over 20% of them seen once. Isolation of PBMCs was performed using about 9.9 ml of fresh peripheral blood. V was cut by 6 bases and J by 0 bases, with 17 bases left in between. CDR1 is MNHNS, CDR2 SASEGT, per germline. The CDR3 runs to 16 residues.

Sequences were obtained from peripheral blood. The origin of this receptor is a woman in her late teens or twenties with stable Graves' hyperthyroidism. Some clones in this sample may be carry-over from other donors' samples. This chain connects TRBV6-1 to TRBJ1-1; tentatively, D is TRBD1 (6 bases). CDR3 coding DNA: TGTGCCAGCAGCGAGGGGGGGATCAGCATGAACACTGAAGCTTTCTTT. Its protein product is CASSEGGISMNTEAFF.